The 3 T cell receptor beta chains below all came from one sample that was sequenced in a study of CD8 T cells in Susac syndrome. The authors reverse transcribed about 0.5 to 1 ug RNA with random hexamers. A single record per CDR3 protein comes from TCRdb applying MiXCR to the immunoSEQ multiplex PCR reads. The repertoire holds some 150,000 distinct CDR3 sequences, with approximately 93% as singletons. Sequencing used CD8+ T cells from PBMCs. The receptors were sampled from a human donor with multiple sclerosis.

The chain uses TRBV29-1 and TRBJ2-2; D not resolved. This CDR3 contains 14 residues. V lost 0 bases, J lost 1 base, and 6 bases lay in between. Germline lookup yields CDR1 SQVTM and CDR2 ANQGSEA. This CDR3 reads CSVEDRRNTGELFF. The CDR3 nucleotides are TGCAGCGTTGAAGATCGACGGAACACCGGGGAGCTGTTTTTT.

This clonotype has only one observation. DNA of the CDR3: TGCAGCGTTGACGGGGGGACAGGGACCGAGCAGTACTTC. It encodes CSVDGGTGTEQYF. This chain joins TRBV29-1 and TRBJ2-7, with TRBD1 matching over 9 bases. The J segment lost 6 bases and the V segment lost 3 bases, leaving 6 bases of the junction unmatched. The length of the CDR3 is 13 residues. Germline CDR1 reads SQVTM; CDR2 reads ANQGSEA.

The gene calls are TRBV30 and TRBJ1-2; 7 nucleotides align to TRBD1. CDR1 and CDR2 (germline): GTSNPN, SVGIG (reference sequence). Trimming took 1 base from V and 4 from J; bases not matched to a gene: 3. There are 13 residues in the CDR3. The CDR3 here is CAWSDGTAYGYTF. The DNA for the CDR3 is TGTGCCTGGAGTGATGGGACAGCCTATGGCTACACCTTC.